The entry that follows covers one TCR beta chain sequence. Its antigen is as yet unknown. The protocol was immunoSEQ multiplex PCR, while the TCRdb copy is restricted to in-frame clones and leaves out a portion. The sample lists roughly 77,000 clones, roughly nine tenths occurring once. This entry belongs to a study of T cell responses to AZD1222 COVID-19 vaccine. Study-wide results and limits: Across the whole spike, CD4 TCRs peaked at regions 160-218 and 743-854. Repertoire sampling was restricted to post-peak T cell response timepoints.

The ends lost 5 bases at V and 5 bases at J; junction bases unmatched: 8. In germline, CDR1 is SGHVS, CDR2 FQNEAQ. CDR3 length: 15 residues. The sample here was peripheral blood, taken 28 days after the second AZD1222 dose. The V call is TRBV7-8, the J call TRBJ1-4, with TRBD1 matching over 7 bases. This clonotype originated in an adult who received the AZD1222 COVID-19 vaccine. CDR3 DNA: TGTGCCAGCAGCCAACCAGGGGGTATGAATGAAAAACTGTTTTTT. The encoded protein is CASSQPGGMNEKLFF.